Listed below are T cell receptor beta chains from one sample, sequenced in a study of T cells in Graves' hyperthyroidism and ophthalmopathy. TCRdb redid the calling of the multiplex PCR reads with MiXCR, one entry per CDR3 protein. The sample holds about 330,000 distinct CDR3 sequences, approximately 13% seen once. Sequenced sample: blood. Every receptor here comes from a woman aged 40 to 50 with Graves' ophthalmopathy. The CDR3 runs from the conserved cysteine through the conserved F or W. A D gene is named only where the DNA matches it firmly. Clone size, where shown, is once, few, many, or a class for clones that have expanded.

CASSEFELRENGYTF TGTGCCAGCAGTGAATTCGAGCTCAGGGAAAATGGCTACACCTTC TRBV25-1 - TRBJ1-2 -
CASSLTDTYEQYF TGTGCCAGCAGCTTAACTGACACCTACGAGCAGTACTTC TRBV7-6 - TRBJ2-7 -
CASSLSHGYSYNEQFF TGCGCCAGCAGCCTTTCACACGGCTACTCCTACAATGAGCAGTTCTTC TRBV4-1 few TRBJ2-1 -
CASTHPGGTVSTGANVLTF TGTGCCAGTACCCATCCAGGGGGGACAGTAAGCACTGGGGCCAACGTCCTGACTTTC TRBV19 many TRBJ2-6 -
CASSFGPVTAESAFF TGTGCCAGCAGCTTTGGCCCCGTGACGGCTGAGTCAGCTTTCTTT TRBV7-2 many TRBJ1-1 -
CSARGDRPADTQYF TGCAGTGCTAGGGGGGACCGCCCGGCAGATACGCAGTATTTT TRBV20-1 few TRBJ2-3 -
CASSITGGPGEQFF TGTGCCAGTAGTATAACGGGGGGGCCGGGTGAGCAGTTCTTC TRBV19 many TRBJ2-1 TRBD2
CASRKGRGVGTDTQYF TGTGCCAGCAGGAAAGGCAGGGGTGTGGGCACAGATACGCAGTATTTT TRBV5-4 - TRBJ2-3 -
CATSRHLSMAGNTIYF TGTGCCACCAGCAGGCACCTCTCGATGGCTGGAAACACCATATATTTT TRBV15 - TRBJ1-3 -
CASSHGENEQFF TGTGCCAGCAGCCACGGAGAGAATGAGCAGTTCTTC TRBV5-4 - TRBJ2-1 -
CSARDPSSGHYEQYF TGCAGTGCTAGAGATCCGTCTAGCGGCCACTACGAGCAGTACTTC TRBV20-1 few TRBJ2-7 TRBD2
CASRIWGISYGEGELFF TGTGCCAGCAGAATTTGGGGTATAAGTTACGGTGAGGGGGAGCTGTTTTTT TRBV27 - TRBJ2-2 -
CASSPQRGQGSTNEKLFF TGTGCCAGCTCACCCCAAAGGGGACAGGGGTCGACTAATGAAAAACTGTTTTTT TRBV18 few TRBJ1-4 TRBD1
CASSLGGSAEAFF TGCGCCAGCAGCTTGGGTGGCTCTGCTGAAGCTTTCTTT TRBV5-1 many TRBJ1-1 -
CASSTRQGVSYNEQFF TGTGCCAGTAGTACGCGACAGGGGGTCTCCTACAATGAGCAGTTCTTC TRBV19 few TRBJ2-1 TRBD1
CASSHPSLGEQFF TGCGCCAGCAGCCATCCCTCTCTTGGTGAGCAGTTCTTC TRBV4-1 many TRBJ2-1 -
CSVVWQNTEAFF TGCAGCGTTGTATGGCAAAACACTGAAGCTTTCTTT TRBV29-1 many TRBJ1-1 -
CSVEQGARTEAFF TGCAGCGTGGAACAGGGGGCAAGGACTGAAGCTTTCTTT TRBV29-1 - TRBJ1-1 TRBD1
CASSVDPSGGTKETQYF TGTGCCAGCAGCGTAGATCCTAGCGGGGGGACCAAAGAGACCCAGTACTTC TRBV9 - TRBJ2-5 TRBD2
CASSSGTSGGLETQYF TGTGCCAGCAGCTCCGGGACTAGCGGGGGGTTGGAGACCCAGTACTTC TRBV7-9 many TRBJ2-5 TRBD2
CASSYLGGDQETQYF TGTGCCAGCAGTTACCTGGGCGGAGACCAAGAGACCCAGTACTTC TRBV6-5 many TRBJ2-5 -
CAISEQLAGGSNTGELFF TGTGCCATCAGTGAACAACTAGCGGGAGGGTCGAACACCGGGGAGCTGTTTTTT TRBV10-3 - TRBJ2-2 TRBD2
CASSGGGLQETQYF TGTGCCAGCAGCGGAGGGGGTCTACAAGAGACCCAGTACTTC TRBV12-3/TRBV12-4 many TRBJ2-5 -
CASKEGPGELFF TGTGCCAGCAAAGAGGGCCCCGGGGAGCTGTTTTTT TRBV12-3/TRBV12-4 many TRBJ2-2 -
CASRNREGFSPLHF TGTGCCAGCAGAAACAGGGAAGGGTTTTCACCCCTCCACTTT TRBV27 - TRBJ1-6 -
CASSQPLHF TGTGCCAGCAGTCAACCCCTCCACTTT TRBV6-1 many TRBJ1-6 -
CASSYSVWADTQYF TGTGCCAGCAGTTACTCTGTTTGGGCAGATACGCAGTATTTT TRBV6-5 many TRBJ2-3 -
CASSAFLRQYF TGTGCCAGCAGTGCCTTTCTGAGGCAGTACTTC TRBV2 many TRBJ2-7 -
CAMTGGGLNTEAFF TGTGCCATGACAGGGGGCGGATTGAACACTGAAGCTTTCTTT TRBV7-9 many TRBJ1-1 TRBD1
CASRLLPMVGHNEQFF TGTGCCAGCCGTTTGCTCCCCATGGTAGGCCACAATGAGCAGTTCTTC TRBV12-3/TRBV12-4 many TRBJ2-1 -